This T cell receptor beta chain was obtained from a study of blood T cells in healthy people across ages. Study-wide background: Researchers report that template switching captured about one barcoded beta molecule per two T cells. Study observations and caveats: Estimates based on one million T cells were treated as lower bounds.

Turning to this clonotype: The antigen is undetermined.

V lost 5 bases and J lost 7; bases outside the gene matches: 8. CDR1 and CDR2 (germline): SGHVS, FQNEAQ. CDR3 length: 13 amino acids. Next came a second PCR, run for about 7 to 11 cycles, which used a sample-barcoded 5' primer along with a J-beta primer mix. Per-sample output comprised a minimum of 2.5 million paired-end reads containing CDR3. TCRdb reanalysed the 5' RACE reads using MiXCR and keeps one entry per CDR3 protein. The sample has hundreds of thousands of distinct CDR3 sequences, about 30% seen once. Drawn from each donor were ten milliliters of peripheral blood. The source material was blood. V is TRBV7-8 and J is TRBJ2-7; 7 bases are shared with TRBD2. This receptor was taken from a woman of 80 years or more in good health. The CDR3 coding sequence is TGTGCCAGCAGCACCCAACTAGCGTGGGAGCAGTACTTC. Translated: CASSTQLAWEQYF.